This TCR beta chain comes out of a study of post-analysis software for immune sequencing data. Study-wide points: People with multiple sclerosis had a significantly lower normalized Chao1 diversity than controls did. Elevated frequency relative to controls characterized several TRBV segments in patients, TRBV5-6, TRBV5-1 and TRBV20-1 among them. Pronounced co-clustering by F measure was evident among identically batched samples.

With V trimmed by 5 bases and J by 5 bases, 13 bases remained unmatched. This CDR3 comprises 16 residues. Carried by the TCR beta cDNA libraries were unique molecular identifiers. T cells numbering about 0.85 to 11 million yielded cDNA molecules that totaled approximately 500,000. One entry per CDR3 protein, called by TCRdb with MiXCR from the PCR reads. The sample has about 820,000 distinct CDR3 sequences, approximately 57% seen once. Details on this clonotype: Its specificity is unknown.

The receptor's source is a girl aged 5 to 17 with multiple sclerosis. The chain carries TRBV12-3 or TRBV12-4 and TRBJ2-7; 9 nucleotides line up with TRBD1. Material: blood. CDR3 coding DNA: TGTGCCAGCAGTCCCCCCGGGGGGACAGGGATCCACGAGCAGTACTTC. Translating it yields CASSPPGGTGIHEQYF.